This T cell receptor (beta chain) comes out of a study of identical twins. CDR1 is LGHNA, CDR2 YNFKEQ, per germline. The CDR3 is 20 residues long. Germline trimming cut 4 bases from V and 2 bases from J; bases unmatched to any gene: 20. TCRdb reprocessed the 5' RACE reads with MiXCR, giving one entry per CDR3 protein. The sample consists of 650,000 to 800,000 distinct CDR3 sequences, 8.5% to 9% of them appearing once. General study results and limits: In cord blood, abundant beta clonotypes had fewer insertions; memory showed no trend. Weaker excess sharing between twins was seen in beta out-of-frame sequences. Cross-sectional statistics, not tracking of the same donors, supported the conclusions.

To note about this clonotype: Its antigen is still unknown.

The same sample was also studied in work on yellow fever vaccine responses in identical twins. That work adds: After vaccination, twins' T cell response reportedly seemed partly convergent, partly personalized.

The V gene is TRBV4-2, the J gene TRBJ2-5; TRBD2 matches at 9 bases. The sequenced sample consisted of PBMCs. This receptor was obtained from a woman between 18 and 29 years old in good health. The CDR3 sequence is CASSPILRASGEATQETQYF. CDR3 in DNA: TGTGCCAGCAGCCCCATTCTCCGGGCTAGCGGGGAGGCGACGCAAGAGACCCAGTACTTC.